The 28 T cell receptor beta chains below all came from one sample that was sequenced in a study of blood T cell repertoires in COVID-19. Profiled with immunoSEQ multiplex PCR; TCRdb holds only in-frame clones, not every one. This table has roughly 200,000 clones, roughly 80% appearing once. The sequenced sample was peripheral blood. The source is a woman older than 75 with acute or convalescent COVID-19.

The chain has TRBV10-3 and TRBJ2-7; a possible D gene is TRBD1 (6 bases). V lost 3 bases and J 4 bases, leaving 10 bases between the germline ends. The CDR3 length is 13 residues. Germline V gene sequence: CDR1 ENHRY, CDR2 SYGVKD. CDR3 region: CAISEEGVYEQYF. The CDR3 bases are TGTGCCATCAGTGAAGAGGGGGTGTACGAGCAGTACTTC.

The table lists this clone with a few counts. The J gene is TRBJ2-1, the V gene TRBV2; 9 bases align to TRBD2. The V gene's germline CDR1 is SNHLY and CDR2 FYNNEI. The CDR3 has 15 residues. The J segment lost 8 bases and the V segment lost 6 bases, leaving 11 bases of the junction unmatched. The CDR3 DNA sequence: TGTGCCAGCAGCGACCTGAGCGGGGGGTCGTATGAGCAGTTCTTC. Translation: CASSDLSGGSYEQFF.

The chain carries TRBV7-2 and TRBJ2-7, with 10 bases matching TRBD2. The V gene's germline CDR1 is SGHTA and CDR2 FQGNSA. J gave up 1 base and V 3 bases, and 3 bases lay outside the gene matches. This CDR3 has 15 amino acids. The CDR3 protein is CASSLGLAFSYEQYF. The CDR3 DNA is TGTGCCAGCAGCTTGGGACTAGCGTTTTCCTACGAGCAGTACTTC.

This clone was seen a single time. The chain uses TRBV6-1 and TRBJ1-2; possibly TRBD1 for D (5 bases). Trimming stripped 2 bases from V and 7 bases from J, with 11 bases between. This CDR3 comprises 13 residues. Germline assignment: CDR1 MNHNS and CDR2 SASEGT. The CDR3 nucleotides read TGTGCCAGCAGTGAACGTCAGGGTGGTGGCTACACCTTC. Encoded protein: CASSERQGGGYTF.

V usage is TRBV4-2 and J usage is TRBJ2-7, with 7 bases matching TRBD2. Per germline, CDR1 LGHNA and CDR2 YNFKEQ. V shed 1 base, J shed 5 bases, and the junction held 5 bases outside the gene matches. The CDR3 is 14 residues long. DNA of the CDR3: TGTGCCAGCAGCCAAGGAGGGCTAGCGGACGAGCAGTACTTC. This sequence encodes CASSQGGLADEQYF.

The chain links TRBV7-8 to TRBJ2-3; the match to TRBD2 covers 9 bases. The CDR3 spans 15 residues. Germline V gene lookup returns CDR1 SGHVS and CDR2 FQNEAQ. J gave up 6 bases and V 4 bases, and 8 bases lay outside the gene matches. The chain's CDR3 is CASSSLAGVMDTQYF. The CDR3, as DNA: TGTGCCAGCAGCTCATTAGCGGGGGTGATGGATACGCAGTATTTT.

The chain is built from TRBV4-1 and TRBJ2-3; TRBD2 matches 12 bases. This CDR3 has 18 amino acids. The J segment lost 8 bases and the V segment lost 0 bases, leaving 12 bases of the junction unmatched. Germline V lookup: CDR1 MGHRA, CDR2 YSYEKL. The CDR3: CASSQEGSLLAGGGTQYF. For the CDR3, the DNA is TGCGCCAGCAGCCAAGAGGGGTCGTTACTAGCGGGGGGTGGTACGCAGTATTTT.

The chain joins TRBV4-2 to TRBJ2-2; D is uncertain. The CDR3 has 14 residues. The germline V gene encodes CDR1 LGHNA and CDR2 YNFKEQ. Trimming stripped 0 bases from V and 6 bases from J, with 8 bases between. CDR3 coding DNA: TGTGCCAGCAGCCAAGATCCTAGGTCCGGGGAGCTGTTTTTT. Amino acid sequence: CASSQDPRSGELFF.

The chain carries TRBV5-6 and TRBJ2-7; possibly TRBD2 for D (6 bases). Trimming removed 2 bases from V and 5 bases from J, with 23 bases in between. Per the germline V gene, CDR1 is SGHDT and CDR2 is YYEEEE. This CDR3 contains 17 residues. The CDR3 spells CASSFRGRTPATNEQYF. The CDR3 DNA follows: TGTGCCAGCAGCTTCCGGGGGAGGACTCCTGCCACGAACGAGCAGTACTTC.

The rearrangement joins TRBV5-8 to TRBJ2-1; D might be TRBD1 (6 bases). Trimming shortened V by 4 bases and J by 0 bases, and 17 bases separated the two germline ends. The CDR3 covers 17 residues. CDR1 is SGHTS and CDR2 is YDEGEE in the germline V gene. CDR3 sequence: CASSRAATGLSYNEQFF. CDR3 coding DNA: TGTGCCAGCAGCAGGGCGGCCACAGGGCTCTCCTACAATGAGCAGTTCTTC.

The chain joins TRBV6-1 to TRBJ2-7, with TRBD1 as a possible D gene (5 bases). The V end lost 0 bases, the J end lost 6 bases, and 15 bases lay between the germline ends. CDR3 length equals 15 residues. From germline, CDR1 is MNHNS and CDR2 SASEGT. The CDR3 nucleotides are TGTGCCAGCAGTGAAGCTAGGGGTGGCCTAGGCGAGCAGTACTTC. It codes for CASSEARGGLGEQYF.

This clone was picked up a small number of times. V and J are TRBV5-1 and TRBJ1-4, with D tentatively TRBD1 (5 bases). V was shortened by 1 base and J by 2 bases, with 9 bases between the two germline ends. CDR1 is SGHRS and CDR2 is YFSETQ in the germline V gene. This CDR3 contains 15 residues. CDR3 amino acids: CASSLNQGTNEKLFF. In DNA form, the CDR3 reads TGCGCCAGCAGCTTGAACCAGGGCACTAATGAAAAACTGTTTTTT.

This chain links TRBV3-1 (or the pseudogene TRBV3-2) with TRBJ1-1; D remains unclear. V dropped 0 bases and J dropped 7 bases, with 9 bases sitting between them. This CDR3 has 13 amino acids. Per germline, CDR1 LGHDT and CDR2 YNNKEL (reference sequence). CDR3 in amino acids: CASSQDGGSEAFF. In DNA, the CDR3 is TGTGCCAGCAGCCAAGATGGAGGCAGTGAAGCTTTCTTT.

In DNA, the CDR3 is TGTGCCAGCAGCCCAGGACGGGGAGGGACTGAAGCTTTCTTT. It translates to CASSPGRGGTEAFF. The J gene is TRBJ1-1, the V gene TRBV3-1 (or the pseudogene TRBV3-2); D remains ambiguous. Between the trimmed V and J ends, which lost 4 bases and 5 bases, there was a span of 14 bases. Germline loops: CDR1 LGHDT, CDR2 YNNKEL (reference sequence). This CDR3 region has 14 residues.

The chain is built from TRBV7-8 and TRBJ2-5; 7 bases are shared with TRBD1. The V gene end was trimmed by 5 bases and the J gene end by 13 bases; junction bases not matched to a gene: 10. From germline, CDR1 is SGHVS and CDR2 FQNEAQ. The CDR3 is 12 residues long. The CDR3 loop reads CASSQIEGGPYF. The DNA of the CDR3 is TGTGCCAGCAGCCAGATCGAAGGGGGCCCGTACTTC.

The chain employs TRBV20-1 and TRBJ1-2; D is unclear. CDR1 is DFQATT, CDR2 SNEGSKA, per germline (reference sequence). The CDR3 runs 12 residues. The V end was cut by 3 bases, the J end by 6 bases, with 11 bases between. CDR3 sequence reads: CSASSGRDGYTF. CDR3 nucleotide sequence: TGCAGTGCTAGTAGCGGCAGAGATGGCTACACCTTC.

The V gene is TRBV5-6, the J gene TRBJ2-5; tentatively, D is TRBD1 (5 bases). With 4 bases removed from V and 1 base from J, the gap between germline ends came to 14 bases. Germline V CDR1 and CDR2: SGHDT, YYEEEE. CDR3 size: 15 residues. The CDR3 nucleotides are TGTGCCAGCAGCCGGAGCCCAGGGCTCCAAGAGACCCAGTACTTC. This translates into CASSRSPGLQETQYF.

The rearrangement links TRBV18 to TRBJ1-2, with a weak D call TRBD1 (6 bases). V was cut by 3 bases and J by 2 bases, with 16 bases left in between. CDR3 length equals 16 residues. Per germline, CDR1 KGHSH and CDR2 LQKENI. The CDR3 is CASSPLDRSPNYGYTF. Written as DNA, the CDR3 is TGTGCCAGCTCACCGTTGGACAGATCGCCCAACTATGGCTACACCTTC.

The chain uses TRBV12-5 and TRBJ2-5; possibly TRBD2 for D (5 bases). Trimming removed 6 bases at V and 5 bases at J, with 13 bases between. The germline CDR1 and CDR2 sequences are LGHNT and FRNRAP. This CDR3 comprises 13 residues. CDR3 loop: CASGPDSGETQYF. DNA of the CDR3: TGTGCTAGTGGCCCGGACTCCGGGGAGACCCAGTACTTC.

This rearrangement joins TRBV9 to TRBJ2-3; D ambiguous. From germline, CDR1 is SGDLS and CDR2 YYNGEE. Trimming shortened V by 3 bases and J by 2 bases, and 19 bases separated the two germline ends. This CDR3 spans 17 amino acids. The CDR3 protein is CASSGGEPVAHTDTQYF. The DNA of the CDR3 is TGTGCCAGCAGCGGCGGTGAACCCGTGGCCCACACAGATACGCAGTATTTT.

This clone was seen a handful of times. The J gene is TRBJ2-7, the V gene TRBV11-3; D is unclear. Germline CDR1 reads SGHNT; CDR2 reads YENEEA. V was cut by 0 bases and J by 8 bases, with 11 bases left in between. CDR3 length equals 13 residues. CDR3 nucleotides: TGTGCCAGCAGCTTAGATCAGGCTTCAAAGCAGTACTTC. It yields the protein CASSLDQASKQYF.

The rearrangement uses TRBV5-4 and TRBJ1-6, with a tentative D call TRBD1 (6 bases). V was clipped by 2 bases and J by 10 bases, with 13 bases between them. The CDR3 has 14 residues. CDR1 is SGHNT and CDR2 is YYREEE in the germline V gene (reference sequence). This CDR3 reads CASSLQGVGSPLHF. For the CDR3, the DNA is TGTGCCAGCAGCTTACAGGGAGTAGGGTCACCCCTCCACTTT.

CDR3 sequence (DNA): TGTGCCAGCAGTAGTAGCGGGAGGGGCACCGGGGAGCTGTTTTTT. Amino acids: CASSSSGRGTGELFF. V usage is TRBV28 and J usage is TRBJ2-2; TRBD2 agrees at 11 bases. V was clipped by 5 bases and J by 4 bases; unmatched bases: 3. The CDR3 extends over 15 amino acids. The germline V gene has CDR1 MDHEN and CDR2 SYDVKM.

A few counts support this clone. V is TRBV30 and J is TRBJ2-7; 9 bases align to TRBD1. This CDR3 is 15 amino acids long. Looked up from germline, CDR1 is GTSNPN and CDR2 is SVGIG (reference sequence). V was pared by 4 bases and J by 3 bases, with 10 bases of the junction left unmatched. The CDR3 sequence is CAWTRTGAGYYEQYF. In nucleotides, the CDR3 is TGTGCCTGGACACGGACAGGGGCTGGGTACTACGAGCAGTACTTC.

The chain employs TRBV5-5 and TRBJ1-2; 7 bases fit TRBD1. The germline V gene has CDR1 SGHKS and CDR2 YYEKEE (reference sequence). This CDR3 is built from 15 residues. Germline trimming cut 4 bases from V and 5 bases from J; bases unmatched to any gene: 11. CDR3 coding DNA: TGTGCCAGCAGCCCGGACCCGGGACAGAATTATGGCTACACCTTC. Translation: CASSPDPGQNYGYTF.

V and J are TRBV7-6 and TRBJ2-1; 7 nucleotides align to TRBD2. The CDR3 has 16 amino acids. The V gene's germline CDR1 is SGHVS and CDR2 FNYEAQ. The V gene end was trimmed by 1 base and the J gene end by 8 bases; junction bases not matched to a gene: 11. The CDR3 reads CASSLGLRGRADEQFF. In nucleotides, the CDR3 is TGTGCCAGCAGCTTAGGGCTGAGAGGGAGGGCCGATGAGCAGTTCTTC.

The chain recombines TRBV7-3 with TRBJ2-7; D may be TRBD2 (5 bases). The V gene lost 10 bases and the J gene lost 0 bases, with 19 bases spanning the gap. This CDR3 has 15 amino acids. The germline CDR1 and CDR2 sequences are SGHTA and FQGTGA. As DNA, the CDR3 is TGTGCCAACCCGAAGAGCGGAACCAGCTCCTACGAGCAGTACTTC. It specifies CANPKSGTSSYEQYF. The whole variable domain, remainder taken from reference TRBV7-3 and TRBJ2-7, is GAGVSQTPSNKVTEKGKYVELRCDPISGHTALYWYRQSLGQGPEFLIYFQGTGAADDSGLPNDRFFAVRPEGSVSTLKIQRTERGDSAVYLCANPKSGTSSYEQYFGPGTRLTVT.

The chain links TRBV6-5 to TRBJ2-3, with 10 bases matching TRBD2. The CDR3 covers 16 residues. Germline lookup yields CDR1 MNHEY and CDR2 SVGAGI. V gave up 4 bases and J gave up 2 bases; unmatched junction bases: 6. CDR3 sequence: CASSSPLAGLTDTQYF. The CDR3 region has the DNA TGTGCCAGCAGTTCGCCACTAGCGGGACTCACAGATACGCAGTATTTT.